This TCR beta chain emerged from a study of blood T cell repertoires in COVID-19. Study overall: The United States, Italy and Spain were the sources of the acute and convalescent COVID-19 samples. T cells, B-cell-depleted T cells, or PBMCs provided the cDNA or gDNA that served as material.

V lost 0 bases and J lost 2, with 10 bases in between. The germline gives CDR1 MGHRA, CDR2 YSYEKL. CDR3 length: 16 residues. Original processing methods: Amplification of reference gene primers was used by the study to estimate nucleated cell counts. The table came from immunoSEQ multiplex PCR; TCRdb's copy has only in-frame clones and leaves some out. V, J and clone size reflect that table, while D and trimming were determined from the DNA. The sample carries tens of thousands of clones, 75% to 85% recorded once. The sample taken for sequencing was peripheral blood. The TCR comes from a woman aged 50 to 60 with acute or convalescent COVID-19. The rearrangement uses TRBV4-1 and TRBJ1-4; no clear D. The chain's CDR3 is CASSQERSATNEKLFF. The CDR3 nucleotides read TGCGCCAGCAGCCAAGAACGGTCTGCGACTAATGAAAAACTGTTTTTT.